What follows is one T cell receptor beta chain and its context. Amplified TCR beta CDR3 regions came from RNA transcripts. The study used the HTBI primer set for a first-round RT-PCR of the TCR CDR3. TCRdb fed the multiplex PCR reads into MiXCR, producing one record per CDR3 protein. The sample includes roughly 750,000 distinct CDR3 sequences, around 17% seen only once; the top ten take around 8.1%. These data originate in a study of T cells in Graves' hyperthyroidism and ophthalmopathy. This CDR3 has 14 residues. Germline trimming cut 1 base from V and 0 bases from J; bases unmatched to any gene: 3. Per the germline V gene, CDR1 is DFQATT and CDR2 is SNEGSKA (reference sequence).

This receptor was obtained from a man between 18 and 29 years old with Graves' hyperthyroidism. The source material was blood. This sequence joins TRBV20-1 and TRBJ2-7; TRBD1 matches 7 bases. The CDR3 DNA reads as TGCAGTGCTAGAGGGGGACAGAACTCCTACGAGCAGTACTTC. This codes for CSARGGQNSYEQYF.